The source of this TCR beta chain is a study of blood T cell repertoires in COVID-19. V was trimmed by 6 bases and J by 1 base, leaving 13 bases between them. The CDR3 sequence is 15 residues long. Germline values: CDR1 MDHEN, CDR2 SYDVKM. Sequenced by immunoSEQ multiplex PCR; TCRdb stores in-frame clones only, minus some. The table lists roughly 100,000 clones, approximately 89% of them singletons. The TCR sequence derives from a woman of 80 years or more in a cohort sampled during active COVID-19. The chain uses TRBV28 and TRBJ1-3; maybe TRBD1 (5 bases). Material for sequencing was peripheral blood. CDR3 nucleotide sequence: TGTGCCAGCAGCCGAACCGGGGGATCTGGAAACACCATATATTTT. Protein product: CASSRTGGSGNTIYF.